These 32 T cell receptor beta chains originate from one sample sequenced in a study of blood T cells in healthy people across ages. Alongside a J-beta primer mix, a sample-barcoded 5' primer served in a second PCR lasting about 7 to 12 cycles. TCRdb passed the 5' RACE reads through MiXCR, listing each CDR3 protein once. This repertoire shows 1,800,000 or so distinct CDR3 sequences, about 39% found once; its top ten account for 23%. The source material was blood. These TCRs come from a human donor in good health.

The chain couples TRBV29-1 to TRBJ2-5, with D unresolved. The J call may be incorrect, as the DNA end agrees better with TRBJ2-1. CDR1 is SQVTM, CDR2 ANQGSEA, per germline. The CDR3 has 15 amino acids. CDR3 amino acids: CSVEEVRRPQETQFF. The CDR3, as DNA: TGCAGCGTTGAAGAGGTCAGGAGACCTCAAGAGACCCAGTTCTTC.

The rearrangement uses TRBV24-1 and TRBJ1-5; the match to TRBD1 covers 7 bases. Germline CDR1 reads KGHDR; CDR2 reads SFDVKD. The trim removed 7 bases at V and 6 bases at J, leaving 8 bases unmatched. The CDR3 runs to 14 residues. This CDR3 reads CATRDNRGGQPQHF. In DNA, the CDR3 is TGTGCCACCAGGGACAACAGGGGAGGTCAGCCCCAGCATTTT.

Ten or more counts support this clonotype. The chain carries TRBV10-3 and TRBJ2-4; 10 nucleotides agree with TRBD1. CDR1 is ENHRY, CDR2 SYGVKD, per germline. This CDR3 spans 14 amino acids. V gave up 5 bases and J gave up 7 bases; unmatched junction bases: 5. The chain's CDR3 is CAISLRDRGNIQYF. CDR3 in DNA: TGTGCCATCAGTCTCCGGGACAGGGGTAACATTCAGTACTTC.

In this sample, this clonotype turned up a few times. The CDR3 sequence is CASSEAGGKDGYTF. The DNA of the CDR3 is TGTGCCAGCAGTGAAGCGGGGGGGAAGGATGGCTACACCTTC. This chain uses TRBV6-1 with TRBJ1-2; a possible D gene is TRBD1 (5 bases). V was shortened by 0 bases and J by 6 bases, with 11 bases between the two germline ends. Per the germline V gene, CDR1 is MNHNS and CDR2 is SASEGT. The CDR3 is 14 residues long.

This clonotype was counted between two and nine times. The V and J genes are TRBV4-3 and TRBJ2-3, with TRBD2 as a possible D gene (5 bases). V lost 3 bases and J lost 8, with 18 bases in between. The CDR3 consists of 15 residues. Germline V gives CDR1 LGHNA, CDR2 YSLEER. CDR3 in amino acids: CASSQTPGSQVTQYF. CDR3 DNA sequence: TGCGCCAGCAGCCAGACTCCGGGATCCCAGGTTACGCAGTATTTT.

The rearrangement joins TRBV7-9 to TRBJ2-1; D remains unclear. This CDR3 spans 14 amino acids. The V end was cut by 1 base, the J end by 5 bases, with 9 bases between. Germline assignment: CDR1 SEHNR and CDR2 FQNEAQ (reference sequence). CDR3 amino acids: CASSLEVQDNEQFF. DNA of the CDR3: TGTGCCAGCAGCTTAGAGGTCCAGGACAATGAGCAGTTCTTC.

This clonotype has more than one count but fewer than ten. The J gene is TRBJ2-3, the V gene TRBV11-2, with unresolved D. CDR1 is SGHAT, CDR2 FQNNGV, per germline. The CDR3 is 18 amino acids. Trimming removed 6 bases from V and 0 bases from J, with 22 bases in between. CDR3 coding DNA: TGTGCCAGCAGTCTTAGGGTGGTTCCCGAGTCTAGCACAGATACGCAGTATTTT. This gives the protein CASSLRVVPESSTDTQYF.

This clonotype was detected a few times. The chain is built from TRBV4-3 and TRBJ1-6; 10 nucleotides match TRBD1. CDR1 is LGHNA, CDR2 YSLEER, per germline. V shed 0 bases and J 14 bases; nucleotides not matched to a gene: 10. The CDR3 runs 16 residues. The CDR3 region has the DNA TGCGCCAGCAGCCAAGATTGGGGGACAGGGGTCGTCTCCCTCCACTTT. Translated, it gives CASSQDWGTGVVSLHF.

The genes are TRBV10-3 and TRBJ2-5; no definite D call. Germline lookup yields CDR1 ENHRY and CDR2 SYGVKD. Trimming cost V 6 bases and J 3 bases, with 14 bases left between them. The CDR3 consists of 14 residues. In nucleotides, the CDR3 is TGTGCCATCAGCCCTCGCGGATTAGAAGAGACCCAGTACTTC. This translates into CAISPRGLEETQYF.

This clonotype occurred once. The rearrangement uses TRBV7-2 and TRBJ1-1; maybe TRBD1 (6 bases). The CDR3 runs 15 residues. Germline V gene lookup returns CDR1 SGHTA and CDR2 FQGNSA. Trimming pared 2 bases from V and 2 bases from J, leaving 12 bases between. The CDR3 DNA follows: TGTGCCAGCAGCTTATCTCGGGACACAAACACTGAAGCTTTCTTT. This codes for CASSLSRDTNTEAFF. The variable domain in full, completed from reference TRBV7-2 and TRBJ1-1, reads GAGVSQSPSNKVTEKGKDVELRCDPISGHTALYWYRQSLGQGLEFLIYFQGNSAPDKSGLPSDRFSAERTGGSVSTLTIQRTQQEDSAVYLCASSLSRDTNTEAFFGQGTRLTVV.

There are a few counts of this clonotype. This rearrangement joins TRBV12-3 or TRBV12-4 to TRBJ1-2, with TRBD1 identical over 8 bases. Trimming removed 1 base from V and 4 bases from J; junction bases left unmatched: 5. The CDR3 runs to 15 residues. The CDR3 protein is CASSLVGQVSYGYTF. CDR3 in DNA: TGTGCCAGCAGTTTAGTGGGACAGGTGTCCTATGGCTACACCTTC.

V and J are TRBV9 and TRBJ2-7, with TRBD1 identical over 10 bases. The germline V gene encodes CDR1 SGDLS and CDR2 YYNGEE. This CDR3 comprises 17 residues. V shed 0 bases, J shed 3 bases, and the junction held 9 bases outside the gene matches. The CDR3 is CASSVVTRDRGYYEQYF. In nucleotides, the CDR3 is TGTGCCAGCAGCGTAGTAACTAGGGACAGGGGCTACTACGAGCAGTACTTC.

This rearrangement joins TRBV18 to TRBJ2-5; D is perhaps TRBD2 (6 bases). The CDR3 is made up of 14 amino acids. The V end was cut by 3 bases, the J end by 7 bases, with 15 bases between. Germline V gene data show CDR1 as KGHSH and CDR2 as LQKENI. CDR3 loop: CASSPRDLLPTQYF. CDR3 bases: TGTGCCAGCTCACCCCGGGACTTGCTTCCGACCCAGTACTTC.

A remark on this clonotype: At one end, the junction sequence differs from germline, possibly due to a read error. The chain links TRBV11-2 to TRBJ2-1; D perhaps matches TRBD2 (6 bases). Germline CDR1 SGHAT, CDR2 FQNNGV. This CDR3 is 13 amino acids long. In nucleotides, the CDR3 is TGTGCCGGCAGCAAAGGGACTTACAATGAGCAGTTCTTC. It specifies CAGSKGTYNEQFF.

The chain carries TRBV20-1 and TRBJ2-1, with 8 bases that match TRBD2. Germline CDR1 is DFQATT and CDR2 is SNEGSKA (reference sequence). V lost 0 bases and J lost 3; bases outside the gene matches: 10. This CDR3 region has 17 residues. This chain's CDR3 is CSARDRSGGAGYNEQFF. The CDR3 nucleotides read TGCAGTGCTAGAGATAGGTCGGGGGGGGCGGGCTACAATGAGCAGTTCTTC.

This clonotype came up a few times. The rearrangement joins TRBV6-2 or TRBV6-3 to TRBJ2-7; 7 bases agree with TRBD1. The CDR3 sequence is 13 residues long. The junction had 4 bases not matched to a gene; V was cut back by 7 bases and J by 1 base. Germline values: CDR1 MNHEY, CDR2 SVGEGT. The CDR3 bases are TGTGCCAGCATGTGGACAGGATCCTACGAGCAGTACTTC. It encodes CASMWTGSYEQYF.

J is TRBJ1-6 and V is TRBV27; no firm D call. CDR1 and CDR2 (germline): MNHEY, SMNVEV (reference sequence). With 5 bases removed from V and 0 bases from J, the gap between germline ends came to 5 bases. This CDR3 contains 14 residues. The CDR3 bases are TGTGCCAGCAGTGCGATCTCCTATAATTCACCCCTCCACTTT. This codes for CASSAISYNSPLHF.

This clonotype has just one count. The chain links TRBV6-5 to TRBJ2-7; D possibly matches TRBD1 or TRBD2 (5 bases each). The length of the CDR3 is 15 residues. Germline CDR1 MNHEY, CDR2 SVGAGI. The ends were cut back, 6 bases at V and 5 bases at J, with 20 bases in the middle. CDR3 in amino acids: CASSSEPGTPHEQYF. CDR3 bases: TGTGCCAGCAGCTCCGAGCCAGGGACCCCCCACGAGCAGTACTTC.

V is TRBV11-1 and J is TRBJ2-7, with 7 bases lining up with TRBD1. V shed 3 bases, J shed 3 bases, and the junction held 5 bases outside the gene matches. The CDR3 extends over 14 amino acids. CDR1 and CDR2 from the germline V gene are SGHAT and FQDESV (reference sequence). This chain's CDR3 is CASSFGTDLYEQYF. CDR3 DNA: TGTGCCAGCAGCTTCGGGACAGACCTCTACGAGCAGTACTTC. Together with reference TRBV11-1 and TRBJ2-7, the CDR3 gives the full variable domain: EAEVAQSPRYKITEKSQAVAFWCDPISGHATLYWYRQILGQGPELLVQFQDESVVDDSQLPKDRFSAERLKGVDSTLKIQPAELGDSAMYLCASSFGTDLYEQYFGPGTRLTVT.

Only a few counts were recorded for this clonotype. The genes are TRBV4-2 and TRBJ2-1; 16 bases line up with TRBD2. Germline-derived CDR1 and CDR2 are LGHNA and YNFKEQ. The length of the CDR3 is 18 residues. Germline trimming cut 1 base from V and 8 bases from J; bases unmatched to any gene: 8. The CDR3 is CASSQAGTSGGALYEQFF. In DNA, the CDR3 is TGTGCCAGCAGCCAAGCCGGGACTAGCGGGGGGGCACTTTATGAGCAGTTCTTC.

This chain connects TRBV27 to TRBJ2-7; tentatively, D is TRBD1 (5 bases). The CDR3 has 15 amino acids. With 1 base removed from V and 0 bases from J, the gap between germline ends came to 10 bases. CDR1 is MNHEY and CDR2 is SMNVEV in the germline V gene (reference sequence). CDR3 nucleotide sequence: TGTGCCAGCAGTTTATGGGCAGGGATCTCCTACGAGCAGTACTTC. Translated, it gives CASSLWAGISYEQYF.

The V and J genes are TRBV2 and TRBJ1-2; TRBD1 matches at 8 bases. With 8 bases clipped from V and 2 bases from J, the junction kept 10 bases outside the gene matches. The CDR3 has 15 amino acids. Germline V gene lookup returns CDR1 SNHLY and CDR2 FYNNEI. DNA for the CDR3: TGTGCCAGCCCGACAGGGGAAGGGGCAAACTATGGCTACACCTTC. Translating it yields CASPTGEGANYGYTF.

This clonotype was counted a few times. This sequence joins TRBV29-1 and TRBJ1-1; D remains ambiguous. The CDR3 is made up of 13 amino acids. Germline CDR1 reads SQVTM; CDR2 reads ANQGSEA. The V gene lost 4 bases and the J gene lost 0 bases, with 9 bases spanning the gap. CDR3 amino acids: CSVANVLNTEAFF. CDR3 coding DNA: TGCAGCGTTGCTAACGTGCTGAACACTGAAGCTTTCTTT.

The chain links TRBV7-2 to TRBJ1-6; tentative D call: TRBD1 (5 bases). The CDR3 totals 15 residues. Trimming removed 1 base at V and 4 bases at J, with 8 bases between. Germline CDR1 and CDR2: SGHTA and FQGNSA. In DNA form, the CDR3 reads TGTGCCAGCAGCTTAGGGGGCCTATATAATTCACCCCTCCACTTT. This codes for CASSLGGLYNSPLHF.

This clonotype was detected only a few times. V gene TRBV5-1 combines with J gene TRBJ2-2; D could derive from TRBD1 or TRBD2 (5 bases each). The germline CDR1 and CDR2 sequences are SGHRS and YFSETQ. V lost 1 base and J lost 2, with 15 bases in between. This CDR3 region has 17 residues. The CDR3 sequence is CASSLRFGTDNTGELFF. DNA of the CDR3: TGCGCCAGCAGCTTGAGGTTTGGGACGGATAACACCGGGGAGCTGTTTTTT.

In nucleotides, the CDR3 is TGTGCCAGCAGCTGGGGACCCGTGTCCTACAATGAGCAGTTCTTC. Translating gives CASSWGPVSYNEQFF. This chain connects TRBV7-8 to TRBJ2-1; either TRBD1 or TRBD2 may fit D (5 bases each). Per the germline V gene, CDR1 is SGHVS and CDR2 is FQNEAQ. The CDR3 is 15 amino acids. V was shortened by 4 bases and J by 1 base, with 11 bases between the two germline ends.

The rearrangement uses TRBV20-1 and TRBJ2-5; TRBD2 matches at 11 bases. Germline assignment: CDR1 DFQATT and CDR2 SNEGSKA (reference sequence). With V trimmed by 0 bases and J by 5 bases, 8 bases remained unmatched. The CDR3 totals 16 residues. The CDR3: CSARDLAGGSWETQYF. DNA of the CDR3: TGCAGTGCTAGAGATCTAGCGGGAGGTTCATGGGAGACCCAGTACTTC.

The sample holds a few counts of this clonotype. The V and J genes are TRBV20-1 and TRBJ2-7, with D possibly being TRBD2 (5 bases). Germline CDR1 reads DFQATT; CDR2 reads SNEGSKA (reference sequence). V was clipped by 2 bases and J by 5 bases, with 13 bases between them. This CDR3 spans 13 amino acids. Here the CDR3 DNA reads TGCAGTGCTAGAACGGGGTGGGAAAACGAGCAGTACTTC. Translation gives CSARTGWENEQYF.

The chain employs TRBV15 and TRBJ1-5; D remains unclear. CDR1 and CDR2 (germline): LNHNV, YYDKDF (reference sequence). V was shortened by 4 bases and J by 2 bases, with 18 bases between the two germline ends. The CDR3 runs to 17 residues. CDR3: CATSMAQVTKGNQPQHF. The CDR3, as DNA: TGTGCCACCAGCATGGCCCAGGTGACCAAGGGCAATCAGCCCCAGCATTTT.

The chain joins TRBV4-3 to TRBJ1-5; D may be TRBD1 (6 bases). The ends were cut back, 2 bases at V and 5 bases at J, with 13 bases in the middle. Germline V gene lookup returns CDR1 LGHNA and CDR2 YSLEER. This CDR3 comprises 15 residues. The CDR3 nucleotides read TGCGCCAGCAGCCAACGGGTGGGGGGCGATCAGCCCCAGCATTTT. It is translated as CASSQRVGGDQPQHF.

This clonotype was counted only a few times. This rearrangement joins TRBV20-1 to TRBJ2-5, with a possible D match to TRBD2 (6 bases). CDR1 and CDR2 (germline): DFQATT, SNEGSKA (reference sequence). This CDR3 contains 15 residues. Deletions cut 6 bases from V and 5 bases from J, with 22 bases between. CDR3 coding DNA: TGCAGTGCGGAGGGCCTTGGGAGACAGTACGAGACCCAGTACTTC. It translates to CSAEGLGRQYETQYF.

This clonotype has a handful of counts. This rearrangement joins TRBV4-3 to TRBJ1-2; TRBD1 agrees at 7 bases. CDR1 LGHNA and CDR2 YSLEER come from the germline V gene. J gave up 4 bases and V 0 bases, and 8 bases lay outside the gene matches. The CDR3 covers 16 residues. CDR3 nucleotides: TGCGCCAGCAGCCAAGAATGGACAGGTGATCTCTATGGCTACACCTTC. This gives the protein CASSQEWTGDLYGYTF.